The rows below give T cell receptor beta chains drawn from one sample of a study of T cell responses to AZD1222 COVID-19 vaccine. Data came from immunoSEQ multiplex PCR; TCRdb stores just in-frame clones and leaves some out. The data contain roughly 140,000 clones, 85% to 90% of them singletons. Sequenced here: peripheral blood, sampled on day 0 of AZD1222 vaccination. These receptors came from an adult in good health. Each CDR3 is given without its conserved first and last residue. Each record gives: V gene, D gene, clone size, J gene, CDR3 protein. D genes are given only for firm matches. Where a row states a size, it is once, few, many or the class of an expanded clone; other rows omit it.

TRBV3-1/TRBV3-2	TRBD1	-	TRBJ2-7	ASSQPGQGFYEQY
TRBV28	TRBD1	-	TRBJ1-6	ASSFRGHNSPLH
TRBV7-2	-	-	TRBJ1-3	ASSSRGGQGNTIY
TRBV11-3	-	-	TRBJ1-1	ASSGRNTEAF
TRBV30	-	-	TRBJ1-1	AWTRHPGTEAF
TRBV6-2/TRBV6-3	TRBD1	-	TRBJ1-6	ASSATGYSPLH
TRBV28	-	-	TRBJ1-5	ASSLRQFNQPQH
TRBV24-1	-	-	TRBJ1-5	AVPSREFSANWDQPQH
TRBV30	-	-	TRBJ1-1	AWTPFGPTEAF
TRBV7-8	-	-	TRBJ2-5	ASSLQRGPETQY
TRBV16	-	-	TRBJ1-1	ASSQVSVLNTEAF
TRBV4-1	-	-	TRBJ1-1	ASSQEGGNTEAF
TRBV2	TRBD1	-	TRBJ1-6	ASGRTGGNNSPLH
TRBV5-1	-	-	TRBJ2-3	ASTAGGPLDTQY
TRBV7-2	TRBD1	-	TRBJ2-4	ASSRPDRGFAKNIQY
TRBV28	-	-	TRBJ1-2	ASSLHRAVYGYT
TRBV7-2	-	-	TRBJ1-4	ASSLQGATNEKLF
TRBV27	-	few	TRBJ1-1	ASSLGGGGTEAF
TRBV9	TRBD2	-	TRBJ2-7	ASSVGTSGGADEQY
TRBV7-8	TRBD2	-	TRBJ2-1	ASSLSRLAGRNEQF
TRBV7-8	-	-	TRBJ2-3	ASSPGSPTDTQY
TRBV30	-	-	TRBJ2-7	AWSVLSKPYEQY
TRBV7-2	TRBD2	-	TRBJ2-3	ASSTRLAGGSTATDTQY
TRBV7-9	-	-	TRBJ1-2	ASSSPTDGSYT
TRBV28	-	-	TRBJ1-2	ASSLNPTDRTNYGYT
TRBV5-1	-	-	TRBJ2-2	ASSLAQGNTGELF
TRBV3-1/TRBV3-2	TRBD1	-	TRBJ1-2	ASSQVFRGSDGYT
TRBV28	TRBD2	-	TRBJ2-1	ASSLVSSGSMDEQF
TRBV28	-	-	TRBJ1-2	ASSRRGNYGYT
TRBV6-5	-	-	TRBJ2-5	ASSYHDTYGKETQY
TRBV5-6	-	-	TRBJ1-1	ASSLVRGTEAF
TRBV7-9	-	few	TRBJ2-2	ASSAIPGELF
TRBV5-1	TRBD1	-	TRBJ1-3	ASSAVGGEVKRNTIY
TRBV3-1/TRBV3-2	-	-	TRBJ1-1	ASSPGNTEAF
TRBV11-3	-	-	TRBJ2-2	ASSISGAHTGELF
TRBV29-1	TRBD1	-	TRBJ1-5	SVQFDRGRNQPQH
TRBV6-2/TRBV6-3	-	-	TRBJ2-7	ASSLTTVSYEQY
TRBV18	-	-	TRBJ2-1	ASSPRFTETGEKSSYNEQF
TRBV12-2	-	-	TRBJ1-4	APLPRFNEKLF
TRBV6-5	TRBD1	-	TRBJ1-5	ASSSRQGIQPQH
TRBV19	-	-	TRBJ1-5	ASSIWRLDSNQPQH
TRBV28	TRBD1	-	TRBJ2-7	ASRGSGTGGYEQY
TRBV24-1	-	-	TRBJ1-5	ATSDARNNQPQH
TRBV5-1	-	-	TRBJ2-7	ASSGSWVTFEQY
TRBV7-3	-	-	TRBJ2-3	ASSLWPRSTDTQY
TRBV7-2	-	-	TRBJ2-7	ASSLGRPYEQY
TRBV28	-	once	TRBJ2-7	ASRTQTATYEQY
TRBV18	TRBD1	-	TRBJ2-7	ASSPSGGGEQY